Here is one T cell receptor (beta chain) with its context. This clonotype was seen repeatedly, ten times or more. Its antigen is still unknown. Within one base of it there is no much larger clone, and no base qualities were kept. The data originate from a study of T-cell reconstitution after alpha-beta-depleted transplantation in children (dated by TCRdb to about 2016). In the study overall: Using TCR repertoire profiling, the study followed T-cell immune reconstitution in a quantitative way in children after TCRalphabeta/CD19-depleted allogeneic hematopoietic cell transplantation.

Receptors were amplified or captured by PCR. Data came from an Illumina HiSeq 2500. To normalize quantification of the TCRbeta repertoire, the TCR libraries were built with molecular barcoding that relied on unique molecular identifiers. TCRdb reprocessed the public reads (quality trimming at Q25 with fastp, clone calling with MiXCR) and kept in-frame beta chains. Duplicate CDR3 protein sequences are folded into a single record with the most common DNA and genes. This sample lists approximately 400,000 distinct CDR3 sequences; approximately 10% were detected once. Approximately 5% of the sample is taken by the ten largest. The CDR3 covers 15 residues, taking in both the cysteine and the phenylalanine. The kept DNA is CDR3 alone, 45 bases in frame from the first base. CDR1 MGHRA and CDR2 YSYEKL were looked up in the germline V gene. The germline ends are 8 bases apart after V is trimmed by 1 base and J by 1 base.

This sequence originates from a human donor who donated a stem cell graft to a child with acute myeloid leukemia. The rearranged chain carries TRBV4-1 and TRBJ1-5; no D gene call is confident. The source material was PBMCs from the stem cell graft donor, sampled from the stem cell graft. The base sequence is TGCGCCAGCAGCCAAGTGTGGGAGAGCAATCAGCCCCAGCATTTT. It specifies CASSQVWESNQPQHF.